This is a list of T cell receptor beta chains from one sample in a study of T cell repertoires in cytomegalovirus infection. TCRdb used MiXCR to reprocess the reads, holding one entry per CDR3 protein. The sample gives 200,000 or so distinct CDR3 sequences, around 20% of which show up once; around 3.2% is in the top ten. Material: PBMCs. The receptors were gathered from a human donor in good health (CMV status not recorded). Some clones in this sample may be carry-over from other donors' samples. The conserved cysteine and the conserved F or W are not part of the CDR3 here.

j_gene | len | v_gene | CDR3aa
TRBJ1-1 | 7 | TRBV6-2/TRBV6-3 | ASGDEAF
TRBJ1-5 | 14 | TRBV7-2 | ASSPTGTGDYQPQH
TRBJ2-2 | 12 | TRBV2 | ASSEALRAGELF
TRBJ2-4 | 11 | TRBV2 | ASSSDRADIQY
TRBJ2-4 | 13 | TRBV24-1 | ATSDSGQGFNIQY
TRBJ2-7 | 12 | TRBV6-2/TRBV6-3 | ASSLTQFKYEQY
TRBJ2-1 | 13 | TRBV7-2 | ASSFGAGWYNEQF
TRBJ2-7 | 13 | TRBV11-2 | ASSLVGAGWNEQY
TRBJ1-4 | 11 | TRBV6-8 | ASSEGFREKLF
TRBJ1-1 | 13 | TRBV7-9 | ASSFGQGRNTEAF
TRBJ2-2 | 12 | TRBV14 | ASSQEIFAGELF
TRBJ2-7 | 12 | TRBV30 | AWSQTGNYGEQY
TRBJ2-6 | 16 | TRBV25-1 | ASSPEGGGISGANVLT
TRBJ1-2 | 11 | TRBV6-2/TRBV6-3 | ASSRTGPVGYT
TRBJ1-2 | 13 | TRBV3-1 | ASSQVADSNYGYT
TRBJ1-5 | 10 | TRBV19 | ASSANIQPQH
TRBJ2-3 | 16 | TRBV6-1 | ASSEERGGTATWDTQY
TRBJ1-6 | 14 | TRBV5-1 | ASSLTGDLYNSPLH
TRBJ2-2 | 14 | TRBV5-1 | ASSLQGTANTGELF
TRBJ1-1 | 11 | TRBV5-1 | ASSLLGQNEAF
TRBJ2-2 | 15 | TRBV7-9 | ASSLGTSGRNTGELF
TRBJ2-3 | 13 | TRBV7-2 | ASSSPGTGMNTQY
TRBJ1-5 | 14 | TRBV7-9 | ASSLGDRGPTQPQH
TRBJ2-7 | 12 | TRBV6-1 | ASSPGGGRDEQY
TRBJ2-2 | 10 | TRBV2 | ASRRETGELF
TRBJ2-2 | 18 | TRBV6-2/TRBV6-3 | ASSWFPSGQGISNTGELF
TRBJ1-1 | 9 | TRBV24-1 | ATSDLREAF
TRBJ2-1 | 15 | TRBV20-1 | SASGSAGSDAPNEQF
TRBJ2-3 | 14 | TRBV27 | ASSSSAGEVADTQY
TRBJ2-6 | 16 | TRBV7-2 | ASSWKGGLNSGANVLT
TRBJ1-2 | 11 | TRBV7-9 | TSSDDSSHGYT
TRBJ1-2 | 13 | TRBV25-1 | ASSEDRGPDYGYT
TRBJ2-1 | 13 | TRBV7-2 | ASSLGLGGYNEQF
TRBJ1-2 | 11 | TRBV7-2 | ASSDDRPSGYT
TRBJ2-6 | 16 | TRBV11-2 | ASSSYSGTGVGANVLT
TRBJ2-1 | 14 | TRBV5-6 | ASSSIQGASYNEQF
TRBJ2-5 | 11 | TRBV29-1 | SVVGGMKETQY
TRBJ2-7 | 16 | TRBV7-2 | ASSLTSGGGLGDYEQY
TRBJ2-5 | 12 | TRBV6-2/TRBV6-3 | ASSYSRGLETQY
TRBJ1-1 | 12 | TRBV6-1 | ASSETGWNTEAF
TRBJ1-1 | 14 | TRBV6-6 | ASSYERFIGDTEAF
TRBJ1-1 | 13 | TRBV5-1 | ASSDGQGKYTEAF
TRBJ2-2 | 11 | TRBV7-2 | ASSRDPTGELF
TRBJ1-6 | 12 | TRBV18 | ASSPDRWNSPLH
TRBJ2-7 | 12 | TRBV19 | ASSIRQGTYEQY
TRBJ2-2 | 13 | TRBV6-2/TRBV6-3 | ASSYWGTDTGELF
TRBJ1-2 | 11 | TRBV6-1 | ASSEGRTLSYT
TRBJ2-2 | 12 | TRBV14 | ASSQELVTGELF
TRBJ1-5 | 14 | TRBV6-6 | ASSYLSLDSNQPQH
TRBJ1-2 | 11 | TRBV29-1 | SVEPGTIYGYT
TRBJ1-5 | 10 | TRBV19 | ASSDPRQPQH
TRBJ2-7 | 16 | TRBV6-2/TRBV6-3 | ASSYLGLAGLSSYEQY
TRBJ1-1 | 12 | TRBV9 | ASSPDGPNTEAF
TRBJ1-2 | 9 | TRBV29-1 | SVWGGSGYT
TRBJ2-3 | 10 | TRBV7-4 | ASSPGTGRKY
TRBJ2-1 | 11 | TRBV6-1 | ASSYRGYNEQF
TRBJ1-2 | 15 | TRBV5-4 | ASSLLPGITTNYGYT